A selection of T cell receptor beta chains follows, all from one sample in a study of blood T cell repertoires in COVID-19. Here immunoSEQ multiplex PCR was the method, and the copy in TCRdb shows in-frame clones only, minus some. The sample yields about 200,000 clones, approximately 80% seen once. The specimen sequenced was peripheral blood. All receptors come from a man between 60 and 75 years old with COVID-19, enrolled during active disease. Each CDR3 is given with its conserved first and last residue. D genes are given only for firm matches. For some rows the clone size is stated as once, few or many, or as a class when expanded; others skip it.

>TRBJ2-5|TRBV5-6|NA|once
TGTGCCAGCAGCTTGGCCAGGGCCTACGGCGAGACCCAGTACTTC
CASSLARAYGETQYF
>TRBJ1-1|TRBV28|NA|few
TGTGCCAGCAGTTTCGGACAGACACTACTAGAGGCTTTCTTT
CASSFGQTLLEAFF
>TRBJ1-1|TRBV13|NA|NA
TGTGCCAGCAGCTTAAGGAGGACTGAAGCTTTCTTT
CASSLRRTEAFF
>TRBJ2-5|TRBV5-1|TRBD2|NA
TGCGCCAGCAGCCCGGGACTAGTCGAGACCCAGTACTTC
CASSPGLVETQYF
>TRBJ2-1|TRBV30|TRBD2|NA
TGTGCCTGGAGCGCTAGCGGGAGGGCCCATAGGGTCTTC
CAWSASGRAHRVF
>TRBJ2-1|TRBV7-8|NA|once
TGTGCCAGCAGCCACCCGGGGGTCAAGCAGTTCTTC
CASSHPGVKQFF
>TRBJ2-1|TRBV5-1|TRBD2|NA
TGCGCCAGCAGCGCGGAACTAGCGGGAGCCTCCAATGAGCAGTTCTTC
CASSAELAGASNEQFF
>TRBJ2-3|TRBV30|NA|NA
TGTGCCTGGGCGGTAGCAGCAGATACGCAGTATTTT
CAWAVAADTQYF
>TRBJ1-1|TRBV29-1|TRBD1|NA
TGCAGCGTTGAAGATCGGCAGGGGGTGAACACTGAAGCTTTCTTT
CSVEDRQGVNTEAFF
>TRBJ2-1|TRBV28|NA|once
TGTGCCAGCAGGGGAGGGGGGATTTACAATGAGCAGTTCTTC
CASRGGGIYNEQFF
>TRBJ1-1|TRBV7-8|NA|once
TGTGCCAGCAGCTTCCTACGAGGTGGAGGGAACACTGAAGCTTTCTTT
CASSFLRGGGNTEAFF